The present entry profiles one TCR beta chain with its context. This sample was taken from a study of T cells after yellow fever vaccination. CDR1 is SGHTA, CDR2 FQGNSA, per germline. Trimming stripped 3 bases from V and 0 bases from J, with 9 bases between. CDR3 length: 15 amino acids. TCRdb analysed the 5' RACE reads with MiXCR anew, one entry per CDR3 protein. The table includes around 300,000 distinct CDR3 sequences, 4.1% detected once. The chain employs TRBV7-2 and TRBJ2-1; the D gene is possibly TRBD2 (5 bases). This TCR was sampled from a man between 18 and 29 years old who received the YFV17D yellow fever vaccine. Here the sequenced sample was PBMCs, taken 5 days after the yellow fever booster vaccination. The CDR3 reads CASSFSGISYNEQFF. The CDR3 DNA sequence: TGTGCCAGCAGCTTCTCGGGGATCTCCTACAATGAGCAGTTCTTC.